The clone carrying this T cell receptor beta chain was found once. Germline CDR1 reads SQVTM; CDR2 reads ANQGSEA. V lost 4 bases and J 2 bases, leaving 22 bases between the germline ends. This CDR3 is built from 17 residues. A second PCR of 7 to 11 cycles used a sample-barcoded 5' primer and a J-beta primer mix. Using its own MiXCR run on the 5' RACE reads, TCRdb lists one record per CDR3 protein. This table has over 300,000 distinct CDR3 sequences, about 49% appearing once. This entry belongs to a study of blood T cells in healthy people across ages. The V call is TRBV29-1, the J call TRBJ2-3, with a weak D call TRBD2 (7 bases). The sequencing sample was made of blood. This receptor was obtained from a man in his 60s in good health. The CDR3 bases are TGCAGCGTTGGCGGGGGCTTTCAGGGACCACTCACAGATACGCAGTATTTT. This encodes CSVGGGFQGPLTDTQYF.